This TCR beta chain comes out of a study of early T cells in non-severe SARS-CoV-2 infection. General study results and limits: Lookups in VDJdb leaned toward anti-spike CD8 responses and missed private and CD4 specificities.

The TCR library protocol was used to attach unique molecular identifiers. These identifiers were attached to individual cDNA molecules. TCRdb ran MiXCR on the 5' RACE reads and lists one entry per CDR3 protein. The top ten hold around an eighth of the sample, which has 45,000 or so distinct CDR3 sequences, roughly 6% seen once. This clonotype was detected many times. What it binds is not known. The CDR3 loop spans 12 amino acids. Trimming removed 0 bases at V and 6 bases at J, with 3 bases between. CDR1 and CDR2 from the germline V gene are LNHDA and SQIVND (reference sequence). Sequenced input: whole blood. This clonotype was sampled from an adult who was a healthcare worker with PCR-confirmed SARS-CoV-2 infection or an uninfected control (not recorded which). The chain employs TRBV19 and TRBJ2-1; D unclear. The CDR3 protein is CASSIEVNEQFF. The CDR3 coding sequence is TGTGCCAGTAGTATAGAGGTCAATGAGCAGTTCTTC.